Following are 32 T cell receptor beta chains from one sample sequenced in a study of cytomegalovirus exposure and HLA in healthy donors. In the PCR, 60 Vbeta and 13 Jbeta primers were used. Clones were sequenced by immunoSEQ multiplex PCR, and TCRdb holds only the in-frame ones, with some missing. The data hold about 150,000 clones, with just over 65% observed a single time. The specimen sequenced was PBMCs. Receptors were obtained from an older woman in good health and CMV-seronegative.

The V gene is TRBV28, the J gene TRBJ2-7; 7 nucleotides match TRBD2. CDR3 length equals 15 residues. Germline V lookup: CDR1 MDHEN, CDR2 SYDVKM. J gave up 2 bases and V 7 bases, and 11 bases lay outside the gene matches. The CDR3 here is CASNWGGSAPYEQYF. As DNA, the CDR3 is TGTGCCAGCAACTGGGGGGGGTCCGCCCCCTACGAGCAGTACTTC.

In the case of this clone: At the DNA level, this CDR3 is encoded by other sequences in the same sample as well. The chain carries TRBV7-2 and TRBJ2-2; 7 nucleotides align to TRBD2. CDR1 and CDR2 (germline): SGHTA, FQGNSA. CDR3 size: 16 residues. Unmatched junction bases numbered 10, after V lost 5 bases and J lost 4 bases. The CDR3 loop reads CASSTLRSGATGELFF. The CDR3 coding sequence is TGTGCCAGCAGCACCCTGAGGAGCGGGGCCACCGGGGAGCTGTTTTTT.

This clone was counted between two and nine times. This chain connects TRBV19 to TRBJ1-1; weak D call: TRBD1 (5 bases). V lost 3 bases, J lost 5 bases, and 13 bases lay in between. The CDR3 runs 14 residues. Germline V gives CDR1 LNHDA, CDR2 SQIVND (reference sequence). DNA for the CDR3: TGTGCCAGTAGTATTTACAGGCTGGGGACTGAAGCTTTCTTT. Its translation is CASSIYRLGTEAFF.

This chain uses TRBV5-4 with TRBJ1-2, with D unresolved. Trimming left V 0 bases short and J 0 bases short, with 12 bases between. Looked up from germline, CDR1 is SGHNT and CDR2 is YYREEE (reference sequence). CDR3 length: 16 amino acids. The chain's CDR3 is CASSLGQRGSNYGYTF. CDR3 nucleotides: TGTGCCAGCAGCTTGGGGCAGCGCGGTTCTAACTATGGCTACACCTTC.

The chain recombines TRBV11-2 with TRBJ2-3; 8 bases agree with TRBD2. V shed 3 bases, J shed 0 bases, and the junction held 2 bases outside the gene matches. The CDR3 is 15 residues long. Germline-derived CDR1 and CDR2 are SGHAT and FQNNGV. The CDR3 bases are TGTGCCAGCAGCTTTAGCGGGGCGAGCACAGATACGCAGTATTTT. This codes for CASSFSGASTDTQYF. Using reference TRBV11-2 and TRBJ2-3 for the parts outside the CDR3, the full variable domain is EAGVAQSPRYKIIEKRQSVAFWCNPISGHATLYWYQQILGQGPKLLIQFQNNGVVDDSQLPKDRFSAERLKGVDSTLKIQPAKLEDSAVYLCASSFSGASTDTQYFGPGTRLTVL.

The chain is built from TRBV15 and TRBJ2-6; D uncertain. The V and J ends lost 0 bases and 0 bases respectively, with 6 bases between them. The CDR3 contains 16 residues. Germline V gene data show CDR1 as LNHNV and CDR2 as YYDKDF (reference sequence). CDR3 nucleotides: TGTGCCACCAGCAGAGATCTCCTCTCTGGGGCCAACGTCCTGACTTTC. Protein product: CATSRDLLSGANVLTF.

This sequence joins TRBV5-1 and TRBJ2-5; 7 bases match TRBD1. The end of the DNA is better explained by TRBJ2-7, so the J call may be wrong. CDR1 SGHRS and CDR2 YFSETQ come from the germline V gene. The CDR3 has 14 residues. The CDR3 loop is CASRNTGTAHEQYF. DNA for the CDR3: TGCGCCAGCAGAAACACCGGGACAGCCCACGAGCAGTACTTC.

This rearrangement joins TRBV9 to TRBJ2-2, with 10 bases matching TRBD2. The CDR3 extends over 15 amino acids. V shed 1 base, J shed 4 bases, and the junction held 1 base outside the gene matches. Germline values: CDR1 SGDLS, CDR2 YYNGEE. The CDR3 protein is CASSVKREGTGELFF. The CDR3 DNA reads TGTGCCAGCAGCGTAAAGCGGGAGGGCACCGGGGAGCTGTTTTTT.

In its sample, this clone was seen once. J is TRBJ2-2 and V is TRBV5-1; D is perhaps TRBD2 (6 bases). The CDR3 has 16 residues. The germline V gene has CDR1 SGHRS and CDR2 YFSETQ. V was trimmed by 1 base and J by 5 bases, leaving 15 bases between them. CDR3 sequence (DNA): TGCGCCAGCAGCTTGATATTCGCAGGAGGGACCGGGGAGCTGTTTTTT. As protein: CASSLIFAGGTGELFF.

The sample holds a few counts of this clone. The CDR3 sequence: CASSLGEAGANVLTF. The CDR3 nucleotides are TGTGCCAGCAGCTTAGGGGAGGCTGGGGCCAACGTCCTGACTTTC. The rearrangement uses TRBV11-1 and TRBJ2-6; a possible D gene is TRBD2 (6 bases). The CDR3 has 15 amino acids. V was clipped by 1 base and J by 2 bases, with 6 bases between them. The germline V gene has CDR1 SGHAT and CDR2 FQDESV (reference sequence).

This clone is deemed medium-sized. The V and J genes are TRBV4-1 and TRBJ2-3, with 14 bases identical to TRBD2. V trimming: 3 bases; J trimming: 0 bases; junction bases outside the gene matches: 5. The CDR3 is 18 residues long. Germline CDR1 and CDR2: MGHRA and YSYEKL. In nucleotides, the CDR3 is TGCGCCAGCAGCCAGACTAGCGGGGGGGTTACTAGCACAGATACGCAGTATTTT. Its translation: CASSQTSGGVTSTDTQYF.

As concerns this clone: One end of the junction is discordant with germline, which a read error may explain. The same CDR3 can be traced to other DNA sequences in this sample. J is TRBJ1-1 and V is TRBV7-2; TRBD1 aligns across 7 bases. The CDR3 runs to 14 residues. Germline CDR1 SGHTA, CDR2 FQGNSA. DNA of the CDR3: TGTGCCAGCAGCTACAGGGGCCGGAACACCGAAGCTTTCTTT. Amino acids: CASSYRGRNTEAFF.

V usage is TRBV19 and J usage is TRBJ2-2; 10 nucleotides agree with TRBD2. J was trimmed by 6 bases and V by 3 bases; bases with no gene match: 7. The CDR3 consists of 16 residues. In germline, CDR1 is LNHDA, CDR2 SQIVND (reference sequence). The CDR3 region is CASSIRTSGVAGELFF. The DNA for the CDR3 is TGTGCCAGTAGTATCAGGACTAGCGGTGTGGCCGGGGAGCTGTTTTTT.

The rearrangement joins TRBV27 to TRBJ2-2; D ambiguous. Germline V gene lookup returns CDR1 MNHEY and CDR2 SMNVEV (reference sequence). The germline V and J ends were trimmed by 2 bases and 1 base, with 8 bases remaining between them. The CDR3 spans 15 residues. The CDR3 nucleotides read TGTGCCAGCAGTTTAGCGGCTTGGAACACCGGGGAGCTGTTTTTT. The encoded protein is CASSLAAWNTGELFF.

The chain uses TRBV19 and TRBJ1-4, with 9 bases that match TRBD1. The CDR3 contains 15 residues. CDR1 is LNHDA, CDR2 SQIVND, per germline (reference sequence). The J segment lost 8 bases and the V segment lost 10 bases, leaving 14 bases of the junction unmatched. The CDR3 sequence is CATKPGQGLEEKLFF. Written as DNA, the CDR3 is TGTGCCACTAAACCTGGACAGGGGCTAGAGGAAAAACTGTTTTTT.

The chain combines TRBV18 with TRBJ2-7; a weak D match, TRBD2 (5 bases). The CDR3 is 15 amino acids. CDR1 is KGHSH, CDR2 LQKENI, per germline. V shed 2 bases and J shed 4 bases, with 15 bases lying between them. CDR3 nucleotides: TGTGCCAGCTCACCAGAGGGTCTCCCCCCTTACGAGCAGTACTTC. Translation: CASSPEGLPPYEQYF.

V and J are TRBV9 and TRBJ2-1, with D maybe TRBD1 (5 bases). With 1 base removed from V and 4 bases from J, the gap between germline ends came to 12 bases. The CDR3 sequence is 15 residues long. Germline CDR1 and CDR2: SGDLS and YYNGEE. CDR3 bases: TGTGCCAGCAGCGTACAGGACAATGGATACAATGAGCAGTTCTTC. This translates into CASSVQDNGYNEQFF.

The chain employs TRBV19 and TRBJ2-7; 13 bases map to TRBD2. Germline V gene data show CDR1 as LNHDA and CDR2 as SQIVND (reference sequence). The CDR3 has 16 residues. The V gene end was trimmed by 4 bases and the J gene end by 1 base; junction bases not matched to a gene: 4. Here the CDR3 DNA reads TGTGCCAGTAGTAGAGAGGGACTAGCGGGATCCTACGAGCAGTACTTC. Its protein product is CASSREGLAGSYEQYF.

This clone was recorded once. The chain uses TRBV7-2 and TRBJ2-7; no clear D. Trimming removed 0 bases at V and 1 base at J, with 4 bases between. CDR1 is SGHTA and CDR2 is FQGNSA in the germline V gene. This CDR3 has 13 amino acids. CDR3 in DNA: TGTGCCAGCAGCTTAGCCGTGTCCTACGAGCAGTACTTC. Amino acid sequence: CASSLAVSYEQYF.

The table lists this clone with a count of one. The J gene is TRBJ2-2, the V gene TRBV27; no clear D. Between the trimmed V and J ends, which lost 3 bases and 8 bases, there was a span of 13 bases. CDR3 length: 14 residues. Germline CDR1 and CDR2: MNHEY and SMNVEV (reference sequence). Written as DNA, the CDR3 is TGTGCCAGCAGTTTTTTTGGCAAGAAGGGGGAGCTGTTTTTT. As protein: CASSFFGKKGELFF.

This chain joins TRBV19 and TRBJ2-4, with 8 bases matching TRBD2. The CDR3 is made up of 16 amino acids. V gave up 6 bases and J gave up 2 bases; unmatched junction bases: 9. Per the germline V gene, CDR1 is LNHDA and CDR2 is SQIVND (reference sequence). Here the CDR3 DNA reads TGTGCCAGTAGCCCCCTCGGGACTAGATCCAAAAACATTCAGTACTTC. This sequence encodes CASSPLGTRSKNIQYF.

V gene TRBV9 combines with J gene TRBJ2-1; 8 positions match TRBD1. V shed 0 bases and J 6 bases; nucleotides not matched to a gene: 8. Germline V gene sequence: CDR1 SGDLS, CDR2 YYNGEE. This CDR3 has 16 amino acids. This chain's CDR3 is CASSVDPRGLSNEQFF. The CDR3 region has the DNA TGTGCCAGCAGCGTAGATCCCAGGGGGCTTAGCAATGAGCAGTTCTTC.

V and J are TRBV5-4 and TRBJ1-6; 8 nucleotides align to TRBD1. This CDR3 is 16 amino acids long. The J segment lost 7 bases and the V segment lost 4 bases, leaving 10 bases of the junction unmatched. The germline CDR1 and CDR2 sequences are SGHNT and YYREEE (reference sequence). CDR3 sequence: CASSRGSGGANSPLHF. In nucleotides, the CDR3 is TGTGCCAGCAGCCGGGGGTCAGGGGGCGCGAATTCACCCCTCCACTTT.

The V call is TRBV6-1, the J call TRBJ2-3; 7 bases are shared with TRBD1. There are 12 residues in the CDR3. Germline CDR1 MNHNS, CDR2 SASEGT. J was trimmed by 5 bases and V by 6 bases; bases with no gene match: 2. CDR3 sequence: CASSRQGDTQYF. The CDR3 DNA reads TGTGCCAGCAGCCGACAGGGAGATACGCAGTATTTT.

This chain links TRBV18 with TRBJ1-2; D is unclear. CDR1 is KGHSH and CDR2 is LQKENI in the germline V gene. This CDR3 has 14 residues. Trimming shortened V by 1 base and J by 3 bases, and 9 bases separated the two germline ends. The CDR3: CASSPRVQDYGYTF. The CDR3 coding sequence is TGTGCCAGCTCACCACGGGTCCAGGACTATGGCTACACCTTC. Supplemented by reference TRBV18 and TRBJ1-2, the full variable domain reads NAGVMQNPRHLVRRRGQEARLRCSPMKGHSHVYWYRQLPEEGLKFMVYLQKENIIDESGMPKERFSAEFPKEGPSILRIQQVVRGDSAAYFCASSPRVQDYGYTFGSGTRLTVV.

This chain uses TRBV4-3 with TRBJ1-6; tentatively, D is TRBD1 (6 bases). CDR1 LGHNA and CDR2 YSLEER come from the germline V gene. The CDR3 sequence is 14 residues long. Deletions cut 2 bases from V and 9 bases from J, with 11 bases between. DNA of the CDR3: TGCGCCAGCAGCCAAACAGGGTGGGGTTCACCCCTCCACTTT. It encodes CASSQTGWGSPLHF.

The V gene is TRBV7-2, the J gene TRBJ2-5; 8 bases are shared with TRBD2. This CDR3 contains 15 residues. V trimming: 2 bases; J trimming: 3 bases; junction bases outside the gene matches: 5. The germline V gene has CDR1 SGHTA and CDR2 FQGNSA. The CDR3 nucleotides are TGTGCCAGCAGCTTACCTGCGGGAGGAAAAGAGACCCAGTACTTC. This gives the protein CASSLPAGGKETQYF. Based on the CDR3 plus reference TRBV7-2 and TRBJ2-5, the full variable domain is GAGVSQSPSNKVTEKGKDVELRCDPISGHTALYWYRQSLGQGLEFLIYFQGNSAPDKSGLPSDRFSAERTGGSVSTLTIQRTQQEDSAVYLCASSLPAGGKETQYFGPGTRLLVL.

This clone was detected only a few times. The chain has TRBV6-4 and TRBJ2-7; D may be TRBD1 (6 bases). This CDR3 has 12 amino acids. Trimming removed 7 bases at V and 0 bases at J, with 7 bases between. CDR1 and CDR2 (germline): MRHNA, SNTAGT. This chain's CDR3 is CASKDSSYEQYF. The CDR3 DNA follows: TGTGCCAGCAAGGACAGCTCCTACGAGCAGTACTTC.

This clone appeared a few times. This sequence joins TRBV7-8 and TRBJ1-2; the D gene is possibly TRBD1 (5 bases). The germline CDR1 and CDR2 sequences are SGHVS and FQNEAQ. Trimming shortened V by 1 base and J by 4 bases, and 16 bases separated the two germline ends. This CDR3 contains 16 residues. The CDR3 bases are TGTGCCAGCAGCTTAGATGTGGTTGGGGCCCTCTATGGCTACACCTTC. Its protein product is CASSLDVVGALYGYTF.

The V and J genes are TRBV28 and TRBJ2-7, with TRBD2 matching 7 bases. Unmatched junction bases numbered 3, after V lost 3 bases and J lost 7 bases. Per the germline V gene, CDR1 is MDHEN and CDR2 is SYDVKM. The CDR3 is 12 amino acids. The CDR3 bases are TGTGCCAGCAGTTTGGGGGGGTGGGAGCAGTACTTC. It specifies CASSLGGWEQYF.

The V and J genes are TRBV4-3 and TRBJ2-3; 8 nucleotides line up with TRBD2. The CDR3 totals 16 residues. The germline CDR1 and CDR2 sequences are LGHNA and YSLEER. The ends lost 1 base at V and 2 bases at J; junction bases unmatched: 5. In nucleotides, the CDR3 is TGCGCCAGCAGCCAAGGGCTAGCGGGTGTCACAGATACGCAGTATTTT. Amino acids: CASSQGLAGVTDTQYF.

This clone was counted between two and nine times. This chain uses TRBV6-5 with TRBJ2-7; 7 nucleotides line up with TRBD2. J was trimmed by 0 bases and V by 4 bases; bases with no gene match: 3. Germline CDR1 is MNHEY and CDR2 is SVGAGI. The CDR3 is 14 residues long. The CDR3 DNA is TGTGCCAGCAGTTCGGGACTAAGCTCCTACGAGCAGTACTTC. Translating gives CASSSGLSSYEQYF.